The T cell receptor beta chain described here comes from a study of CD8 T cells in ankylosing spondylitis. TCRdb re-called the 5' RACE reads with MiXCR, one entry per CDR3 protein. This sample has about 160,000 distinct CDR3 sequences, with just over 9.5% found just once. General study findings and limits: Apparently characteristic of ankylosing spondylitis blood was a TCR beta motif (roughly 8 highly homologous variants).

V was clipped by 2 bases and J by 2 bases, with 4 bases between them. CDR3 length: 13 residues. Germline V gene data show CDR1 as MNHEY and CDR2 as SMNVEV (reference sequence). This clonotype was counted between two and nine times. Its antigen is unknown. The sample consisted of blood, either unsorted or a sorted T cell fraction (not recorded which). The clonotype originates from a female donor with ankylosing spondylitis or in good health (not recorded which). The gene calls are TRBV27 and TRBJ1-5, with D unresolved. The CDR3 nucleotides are TGTGCCAGCAGTTTAAATGGCAATCAGCCCCAGCATTTT. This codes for CASSLNGNQPQHF.